The 12 T cell receptor beta chains listed next were all sequenced from one sample in a study of cytomegalovirus exposure and HLA in healthy donors (dated by TCRdb to 2015 to 2018). The library was produced with the immunoSEQ multiplex PCR assay. The multiplex PCR relied on a mix of 60 forward primers for TCR Vbeta segments and 13 reverse primers for TCR Jbeta segments. TCRdb's version of the immuneACCESS table is confined to in-frame rearrangements and falls short of the full clone set. An unresolved V gene accounts for under half of the shortfall where checked; the remainder is of unknown origin. The sample includes roughly 160,000 clones, with roughly 73% observed a single time. The ten largest clones take up about 7.7% of the sample. Input material: PBMCs. The receptors shown here come from a woman aged 40 to 50 in good health and CMV-seropositive.

The chain recombines TRBV5-1 with TRBJ2-1, with 13 bases matching TRBD2. V lost 1 base and J lost 9; bases outside the gene matches: 4. This CDR3 comprises 15 residues. The germline V gene encodes CDR1 SGHRS and CDR2 YFSETQ. CDR3 region: CASSLTSGRGIEQFF. The DNA of the CDR3 is TGCGCCAGCAGCTTGACTAGCGGGAGGGGTATTGAGCAGTTCTTC.

The gene calls are TRBV7-9 and TRBJ2-7, with 8 bases lining up with TRBD2. V was pared by 5 bases and J by 1 base, with 4 bases of the junction left unmatched. Per germline, CDR1 SEHNR and CDR2 FQNEAQ (reference sequence). The CDR3 contains 14 residues. In nucleotides, the CDR3 is TGTGCCAGCAGCCCCAGCGGGAGTTCCTACGAGCAGTACTTC. It encodes CASSPSGSSYEQYF.

V and J are TRBV28 and TRBJ2-5; the match to TRBD2 covers 9 bases. Unmatched junction bases numbered 7, after V lost 5 bases and J lost 0 bases. The CDR3 is made up of 16 amino acids. CDR1 MDHEN and CDR2 SYDVKM come from the germline V gene. CDR3 in DNA: TGTGCCAGCAGTCCAGGGGCTAGCGGGGACCAAGAGACCCAGTACTTC. This codes for CASSPGASGDQETQYF.

The chain joins TRBV7-8 to TRBJ2-7, with 13 bases aligning to TRBD2. CDR3 length: 18 residues. Germline trimming cut 1 base from V and 2 bases from J; bases unmatched to any gene: 8. The germline CDR1 and CDR2 sequences are SGHVS and FQNEAQ. The CDR3 spells CASSLGGGTSGNTYEQYF. In nucleotides, the CDR3 is TGTGCCAGCAGCTTAGGAGGTGGGACTAGCGGGAATACCTACGAGCAGTACTTC. Together with reference TRBV7-8 and TRBJ2-7, the CDR3 gives the full variable domain: GAGVSQSPRYKVAKRGQDVALRCDPISGHVSLFWYQQALGQGPEFLTYFQNEAQLDKSGLPSDRFFAERPEGSVSTLKIQRTQQEDSAVYLCASSLGGGTSGNTYEQYFGPGTRLTVT.

The chain combines TRBV30 with TRBJ2-5, with 7 bases lining up with TRBD2. The V and J ends lost 2 bases and 3 bases, in that order; junction bases with no gene match: 9. Germline V lookup: CDR1 GTSNPN, CDR2 SVGIG (reference sequence). The CDR3 runs to 15 residues. The CDR3 is CAWSPLGRGKETQYF. The CDR3, as DNA: TGTGCCTGGAGTCCCCTGGGGCGGGGGAAAGAGACCCAGTACTTC.

The chain carries TRBV10-3 and TRBJ1-1, with D hard to call. This CDR3 spans 14 amino acids. Germline lookup yields CDR1 ENHRY and CDR2 SYGVKD. V was cut by 2 bases and J by 4 bases, with 11 bases left in between. The CDR3 region is CAISEIEDLTEAFF. The CDR3 nucleotides read TGTGCCATCAGTGAGATTGAGGATCTCACTGAAGCTTTCTTT.

The V call is TRBV10-3, the J call TRBJ1-5, with D possibly TRBD1 on 5 matching bases. The CDR3 is 16 amino acids. The V end was cut by 4 bases, the J end by 0 bases, with 13 bases between. Germline CDR1 and CDR2: ENHRY and SYGVKD. CDR3 nucleotides: TGTGCCATCAGTGCAGCGGGGGATAATAGCAATCAGCCCCAGCATTTT. Its translation is CAISAAGDNSNQPQHF.

The chain couples TRBV7-6 to TRBJ1-1; no firm D call. Deletions cut 1 base from V and 8 bases from J, with 8 bases between. Germline lookup yields CDR1 SGHVS and CDR2 FNYEAQ. The CDR3 has 12 amino acids. The CDR3 DNA reads TGTGCCAGCAGCTTAGAAAAGGAGGAAGCTTTCTTT. Protein sequence: CASSLEKEEAFF.

CDR3 DNA: TGTGCCAGCACCACCCCGGTTTGGGGGGGCGAGCAGTACTTC. It encodes CASTTPVWGGEQYF. The V call is TRBV7-2, the J call TRBJ2-7, with 7 bases lining up with TRBD2. J lost 6 bases, V lost 7 bases, and 12 bases had no gene match. Germline V gene sequence: CDR1 SGHTA, CDR2 FQGNSA. The CDR3 runs to 14 residues.

The CDR3 nucleotides are TGCAGCGTGTCCGTGACAGGGGGCGTCACTGAAGCTTTCTTT. As protein: CSVSVTGGVTEAFF. The rearrangement joins TRBV29-1 to TRBJ1-1, with 10 bases that match TRBD1. Germline-derived CDR1 and CDR2 are SQVTM and ANQGSEA. The ends lost 6 bases at V and 4 bases at J; junction bases unmatched: 8. The CDR3 is made up of 14 amino acids.

The chain carries TRBV11-2 and TRBJ2-1; 8 bases are a match to TRBD1. Germline lookup yields CDR1 SGHAT and CDR2 FQNNGV. The CDR3 loop spans 14 amino acids. The V gene end was trimmed by 0 bases and the J gene end by 10 bases; junction bases not matched to a gene: 5. Written as DNA, the CDR3 is TGTGCCAGCAGCTTAGACCCGACAGGGGTCGAGCAGTTCTTC. It specifies CASSLDPTGVEQFF.

This clone was observed a few times. V and J are TRBV5-1 and TRBJ1-5; D is perhaps TRBD1 (5 bases). CDR1 and CDR2 from the germline V gene are SGHRS and YFSETQ. The CDR3 has 15 amino acids. V lost 4 bases and J lost 3, with 14 bases in between. DNA of the CDR3: TGCGCCAGCAGCCTGGACGGACACCCCAATCAGCCCCAGCATTTT. Translating gives CASSLDGHPNQPQHF.